The sequence of this TCR beta chain was determined in a study of cytomegalovirus exposure and HLA in healthy donors. Study overall: Out of approximately 400 genotyped donors, approximately 84% belonged to the Caucasian-associated ancestry cluster.

The CDR3 spans 15 residues. After removal of 5 bases from V and 5 bases from J, the junction contained 10 bases not matched to a gene. Germline CDR1 reads SGHTA; CDR2 reads FQGNSA. Only one count was recorded for this clone. Primers included in the PCR were 60 Vbeta and 13 Jbeta primers. Data came from immunoSEQ multiplex PCR; TCRdb stores just in-frame clones and leaves some out. This sample has around 130,000 clones, with around 73% found just once. Specimen: PBMCs. V gene TRBV7-2 combines with J gene TRBJ2-3; 7 bases agree with TRBD1. The TCR sequence derives from a man aged 45-65 years in good health and CMV-seronegative. CDR3 region: CASSRTGVKGDTQYF. CDR3 DNA: TGTGCCAGCAGCCGAACAGGGGTGAAGGGAGATACGCAGTATTTT.